A selection of T cell receptor beta chains follows, all from one sample in a study of blood T cell repertoires in COVID-19. Profiling relied on immunoSEQ multiplex PCR, and the TCRdb table lists in-frame clones only, not all of them. The sample has 250,000 or so clones, roughly 90% seen once. Sequenced sample: peripheral blood. The origin of the receptors is a woman aged 60-70 years with COVID-19, enrolled during active disease. CDR3s include the opening cysteine and the closing phenylalanine or tryptophan. The order of the fields is D gene, J gene, V gene, clone size, CDR3 protein, CDR3 DNA. D genes are given only for firm matches. Not every row has a clone size; where given, it reads once, few, many or a size class.

D gene: .; J gene: TRBJ1-2; V gene: TRBV10-3; clone size: .; CDR3 protein: CAITEAGNNYGYTF; CDR3 DNA: TGTGCCATCACCGAGGCAGGGAATAACTATGGCTACACCTTC
D gene: .; J gene: TRBJ1-4; V gene: TRBV18; clone size: .; CDR3 protein: CASGDTFNEKLFF; CDR3 DNA: TGTGCCAGTGGGGACACTTTTAATGAAAAACTGTTTTTT
D gene: TRBD1; J gene: TRBJ1-6; V gene: TRBV5-1; clone size: once; CDR3 protein: CASSSGQGSYNSPLHF; CDR3 DNA: TGCGCCAGCAGCTCAGGACAGGGTTCCTATAATTCACCCCTCCACTTT
D gene: TRBD1; J gene: TRBJ1-1; V gene: TRBV5-6; clone size: .; CDR3 protein: CASSIYRGTEAFF; CDR3 DNA: TGTGCCAGCAGCATCTACAGGGGCACTGAAGCTTTCTTT
D gene: TRBD1; J gene: TRBJ2-4; V gene: TRBV6-5; clone size: .; CDR3 protein: CASSPTGGKNIQYF; CDR3 DNA: TGTGCCAGCAGTCCGACAGGGGGCAAAAACATTCAGTACTTC
D gene: TRBD2; J gene: TRBJ2-3; V gene: TRBV7-2; clone size: .; CDR3 protein: CASGGGIRNTQYF; CDR3 DNA: TGTGCCAGCGGCGGGGGGATTCGGAATACGCAGTATTTT
D gene: .; J gene: TRBJ1-3; V gene: TRBV30; clone size: .; CDR3 protein: CAWSKGLGNTIYF; CDR3 DNA: TGTGCCTGGAGTAAGGGACTAGGAAACACCATATATTTT
D gene: TRBD1; J gene: TRBJ2-2; V gene: TRBV9; clone size: .; CDR3 protein: CASRRTGLTGELFF; CDR3 DNA: TGTGCCAGCAGGCGGACAGGTCTCACCGGGGAGCTGTTTTTT
D gene: TRBD1; J gene: TRBJ1-1; V gene: TRBV5-1; clone size: .; CDR3 protein: CASSFGQGAPLNTEAFF; CDR3 DNA: TGCGCCAGCAGCTTCGGACAGGGCGCGCCTTTGAACACTGAAGCTTTCTTT
D gene: TRBD1; J gene: TRBJ1-2; V gene: TRBV6-2/TRBV6-3; clone size: .; CDR3 protein: CASSSADRVNGYTF; CDR3 DNA: TGTGCCAGCAGTTCCGCCGACAGGGTAAATGGCTACACCTTC
D gene: .; J gene: TRBJ1-1; V gene: TRBV6-2/TRBV6-3; clone size: .; CDR3 protein: CASSPPRQYLNTEAFF; CDR3 DNA: TGTGCCAGCAGTCCGCCAAGACAGTATCTGAACACTGAAGCTTTCTTT
D gene: .; J gene: TRBJ2-2; V gene: TRBV19; clone size: .; CDR3 protein: CASSLSGNQNTGELFF; CDR3 DNA: TGTGCCAGTAGTTTGTCGGGGAATCAAAACACCGGGGAGCTGTTTTTT
D gene: TRBD1; J gene: TRBJ1-1; V gene: TRBV7-9; clone size: .; CDR3 protein: CASSPRGTGYTEAFF; CDR3 DNA: TGTGCCAGCAGCCCTAGGGGGACAGGGTACACTGAAGCTTTCTTT
D gene: TRBD1; J gene: TRBJ2-1; V gene: TRBV5-6; clone size: .; CDR3 protein: CASSPQDRASYNEQFF; CDR3 DNA: TGTGCCAGCAGCCCTCAGGACAGGGCGTCCTACAATGAGCAGTTCTTC
D gene: .; J gene: TRBJ2-5; V gene: TRBV6-2/TRBV6-3; clone size: .; CDR3 protein: CASSYRLPRETQYF; CDR3 DNA: TGTGCCAGCAGTTATAGGCTCCCGAGGGAGACCCAGTACTTC
D gene: .; J gene: TRBJ1-4; V gene: TRBV3-1/TRBV3-2; clone size: .; CDR3 protein: CASSQDRRAGANEKLFF; CDR3 DNA: TGTGCCAGCAGCCAAGATCGGAGGGCCGGGGCTAATGAAAAACTGTTTTTT
D gene: TRBD1; J gene: TRBJ1-5; V gene: TRBV24-1; clone size: .; CDR3 protein: CATSDSTGEGNQPQHF; CDR3 DNA: TGTGCCACCAGTGACTCAACAGGGGAGGGCAATCAGCCCCAGCATTTT
D gene: .; J gene: TRBJ1-2; V gene: TRBV15; clone size: .; CDR3 protein: CATSRDLARQADGYTF; CDR3 DNA: TGTGCCACCAGCAGAGATTTGGCCCGACAGGCAGATGGCTACACCTTC
D gene: TRBD1; J gene: TRBJ1-2; V gene: TRBV6-1; clone size: .; CDR3 protein: CASSEGQGNSYGYTF; CDR3 DNA: TGTGCCAGCAGTGAAGGACAGGGGAATAGCTATGGCTACACCTTC
D gene: .; J gene: TRBJ1-2; V gene: TRBV19; clone size: .; CDR3 protein: CASSIGFGQTYGYTF; CDR3 DNA: TGTGCCAGTAGTATTGGGTTCGGACAGACCTATGGCTACACCTTC
D gene: .; J gene: TRBJ2-1; V gene: TRBV18; clone size: .; CDR3 protein: CASSPLGGRADEQFF; CDR3 DNA: TGTGCCAGCTCACCGCTAGGCGGCAGGGCCGATGAGCAGTTCTTC
D gene: .; J gene: TRBJ1-6; V gene: TRBV21-1; clone size: .; CDR3 protein: CASSKGCRGNSPLHF; CDR3 DNA: TGTGCCAGCAGCAAAGGGTGCAGGGGTAATTCACCCCTCCACTTT
D gene: TRBD1; J gene: TRBJ2-2; V gene: TRBV7-8; clone size: .; CDR3 protein: CASSLAGGGTGELFF; CDR3 DNA: TGTGCCAGCAGCTTAGCAGGGGGCGGTACCGGGGAGCTGTTTTTT
D gene: .; J gene: TRBJ2-7; V gene: TRBV19; clone size: once; CDR3 protein: CASSDRGEQYF; CDR3 DNA: TGTGCCAGTAGTGACAGAGGCGAGCAGTACTTC
D gene: .; J gene: TRBJ2-7; V gene: TRBV29-1; clone size: .; CDR3 protein: CSVGHGYEQYF; CDR3 DNA: TGCAGCGTTGGTCACGGCTACGAGCAGTACTTC
D gene: TRBD1; J gene: TRBJ1-2; V gene: TRBV2; clone size: .; CDR3 protein: CASSTQGQLYGYTF; CDR3 DNA: TGTGCCAGCAGTACGCAGGGACAGCTGTATGGCTACACCTTC
D gene: .; J gene: TRBJ2-2; V gene: TRBV7-3; clone size: .; CDR3 protein: CASSPLGGPIGELFF; CDR3 DNA: TGTGCCAGCAGCCCCCTCGGGGGACCCATCGGGGAGCTGTTTTTT
D gene: .; J gene: TRBJ1-5; V gene: TRBV5-8; clone size: .; CDR3 protein: CASSQAVEPQHF; CDR3 DNA: TGTGCCAGCAGCCAAGCGGTTGAGCCCCAGCATTTT